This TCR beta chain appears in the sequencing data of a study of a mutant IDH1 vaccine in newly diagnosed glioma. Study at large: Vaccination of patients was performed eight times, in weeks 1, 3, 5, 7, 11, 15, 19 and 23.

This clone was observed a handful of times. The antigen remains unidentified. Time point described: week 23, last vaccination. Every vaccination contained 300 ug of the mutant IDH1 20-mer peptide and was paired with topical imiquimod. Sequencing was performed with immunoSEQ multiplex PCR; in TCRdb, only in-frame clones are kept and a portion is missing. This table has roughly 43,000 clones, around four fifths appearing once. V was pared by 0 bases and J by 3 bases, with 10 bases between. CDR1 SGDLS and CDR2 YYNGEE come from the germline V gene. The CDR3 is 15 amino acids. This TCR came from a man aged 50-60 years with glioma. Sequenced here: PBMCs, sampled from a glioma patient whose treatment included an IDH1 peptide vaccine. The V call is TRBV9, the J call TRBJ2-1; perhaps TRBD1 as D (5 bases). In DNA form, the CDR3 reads TGTGCCAGCAGCGTAGCAGGGATCGGCTACAATGAGCAGTTCTTC. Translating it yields CASSVAGIGYNEQFF. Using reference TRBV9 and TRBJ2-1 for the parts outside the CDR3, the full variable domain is DSGVTQTPKHLITATGQRVTLRCSPRSGDLSVYWYQQSLDQGLQFLIQYYNGEERAKGNILERFSAQQFPDLHSELNLSSLELGDSALYFCASSVAGIGYNEQFFGPGTRLTVL.